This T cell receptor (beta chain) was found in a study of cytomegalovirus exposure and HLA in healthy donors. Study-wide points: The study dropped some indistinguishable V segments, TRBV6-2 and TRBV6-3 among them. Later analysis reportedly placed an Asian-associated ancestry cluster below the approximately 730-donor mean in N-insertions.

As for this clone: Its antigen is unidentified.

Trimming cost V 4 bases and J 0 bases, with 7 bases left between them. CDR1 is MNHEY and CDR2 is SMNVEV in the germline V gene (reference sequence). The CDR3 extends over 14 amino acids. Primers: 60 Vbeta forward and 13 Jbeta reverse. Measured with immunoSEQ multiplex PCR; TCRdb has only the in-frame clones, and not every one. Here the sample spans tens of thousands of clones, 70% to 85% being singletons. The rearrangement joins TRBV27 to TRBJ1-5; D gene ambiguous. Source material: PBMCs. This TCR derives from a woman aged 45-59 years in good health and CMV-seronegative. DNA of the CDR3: TGTGCCAGCAGTTACGGTTATAGCAATCAGCCCCAGCATTTT. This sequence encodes CASSYGYSNQPQHF.